This is a list of T cell receptor beta chains from one sample in a study of identical twins. TCRdb fed the 5' RACE reads into MiXCR, producing one record per CDR3 protein. The sample yields roughly 260,000 distinct CDR3 sequences, over 11% seen once. The sample comprised memory (CD45RO+) T cells sorted from blood. These receptors all stem from a woman under 30 in good health. CDR3s include the opening cysteine and the closing phenylalanine or tryptophan.

TRBV20-1,CSARDRQGHVYGYTF
TRBV6-1,CASRGQLNYGYTF
TRBV5-6,CASSLGQGLNGYTF
TRBV3-1,CASRQGGLNTEAFF
TRBV30,CAWMGNEKLFF
TRBV11-2,CASSLVHTYNEQFF
TRBV10-2,CASSEGLALAEQFF
TRBV9,CAKRRGDQNSPLHF
TRBV7-2,CASSLPSGLQHF
TRBV6-2/TRBV6-3,CASGPGVRTGELFF
TRBV7-9,CASSRTYTGAGANVLTF
TRBV10-3,CAISESRYEQYF
TRBV12-3/TRBV12-4,CASSLVVHRPTEAFF
TRBV12-3/TRBV12-4,CASSLHGTNEKLFF
TRBV20-1,CSAPHRDRRGDTQYF
TRBV20-1,CSAQDFAGASSYNEQFF
TRBV12-3/TRBV12-4,CASSFPGGVEDTQYF
TRBV9,CASSVFGPETQYF
TRBV11-2,CASSLEERVGYTF
TRBV6-5,CASSYLTGGGAFF
TRBV6-5,CASSYSQGARGYTF
TRBV2,CASTTDRTETQYF
TRBV20-1,CSARSPLRSSTDTQYF
TRBV28,CASSLRASGADTQYF
TRBV11-2,CASSLEGRDYLSSSYNEQFF
TRBV20-1,CSASSDTIYF
TRBV3-1,CASMRNTEAFF
TRBV6-6,CASSYWQGQGYTF
TRBV20-1,CRSGTGEGYTF